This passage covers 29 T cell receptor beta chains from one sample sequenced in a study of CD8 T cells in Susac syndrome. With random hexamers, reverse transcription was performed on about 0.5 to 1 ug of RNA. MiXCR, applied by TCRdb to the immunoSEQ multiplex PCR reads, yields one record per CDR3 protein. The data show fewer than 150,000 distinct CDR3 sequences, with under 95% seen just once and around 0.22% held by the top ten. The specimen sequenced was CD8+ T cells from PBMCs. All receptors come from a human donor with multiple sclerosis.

Written as DNA, the CDR3 is TGCGCCAGCAGCCGCCTGTTTGGGGCTGACGATCAGCCCCAGCATTTT. It translates to CASSRLFGADDQPQHF. The genes are TRBV4-3 and TRBJ1-5, with TRBD1 as a possible D gene (5 bases). CDR1 is LGHNA, CDR2 YSLEER, per germline. The CDR3 extends over 16 amino acids. Between the trimmed V and J ends, which lost 4 bases and 5 bases, there was a span of 18 bases.

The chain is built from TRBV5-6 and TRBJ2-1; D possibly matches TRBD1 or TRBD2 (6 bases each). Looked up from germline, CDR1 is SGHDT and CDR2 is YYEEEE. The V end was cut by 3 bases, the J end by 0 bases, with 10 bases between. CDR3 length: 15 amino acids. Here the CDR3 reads CASSSGGGSYNEQFF. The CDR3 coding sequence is TGTGCCAGCAGCTCCGGAGGGGGCTCCTACAATGAGCAGTTCTTC.

DNA for the CDR3: TGTGCCAGTAGTTCGTGGACAGGGGGAGCCTACGAGCAGTACTTC. Its protein is CASSSWTGGAYEQYF. The chain joins TRBV19 to TRBJ2-7; 10 bases are shared with TRBD1. The CDR3 covers 15 residues. The germline gives CDR1 LNHDA, CDR2 SQIVND (reference sequence). Trimming removed 5 bases from V and 2 bases from J; junction bases left unmatched: 6.

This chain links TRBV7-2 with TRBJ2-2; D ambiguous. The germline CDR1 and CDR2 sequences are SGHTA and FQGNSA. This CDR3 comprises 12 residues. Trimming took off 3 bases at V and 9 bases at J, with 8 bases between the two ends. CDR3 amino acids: CASSLGPRELFF. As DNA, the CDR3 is TGTGCCAGCAGCTTGGGCCCCCGGGAGCTGTTTTTT.

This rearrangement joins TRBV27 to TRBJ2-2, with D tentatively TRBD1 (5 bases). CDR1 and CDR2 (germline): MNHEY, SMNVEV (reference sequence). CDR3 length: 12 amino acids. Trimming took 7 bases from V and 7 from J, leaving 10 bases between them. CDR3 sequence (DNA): TGTGCCAGCATGGGGCTTAACGGGGAGCTGTTTTTT. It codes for CASMGLNGELFF.

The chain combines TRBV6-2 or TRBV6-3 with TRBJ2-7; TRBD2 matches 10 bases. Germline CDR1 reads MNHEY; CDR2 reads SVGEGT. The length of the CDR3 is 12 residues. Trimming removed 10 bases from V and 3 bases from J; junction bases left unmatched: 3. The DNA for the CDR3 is TGTGCCACAAGGACTAGCGGCTACGAGCAGTACTTC. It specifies CATRTSGYEQYF.

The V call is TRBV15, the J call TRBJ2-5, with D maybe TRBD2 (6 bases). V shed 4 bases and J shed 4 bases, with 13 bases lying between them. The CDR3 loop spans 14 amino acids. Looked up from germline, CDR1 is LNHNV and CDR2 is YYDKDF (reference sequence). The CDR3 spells CATSTRRRGETQYF. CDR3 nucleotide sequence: TGTGCCACCAGCACCCGAAGGAGGGGAGAGACCCAGTACTTC.

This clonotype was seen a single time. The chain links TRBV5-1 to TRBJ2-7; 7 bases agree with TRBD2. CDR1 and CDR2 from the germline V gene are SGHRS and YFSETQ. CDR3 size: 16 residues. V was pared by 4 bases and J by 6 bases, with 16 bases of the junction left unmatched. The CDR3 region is CASSPVGGEYVSEQYF. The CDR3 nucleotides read TGCGCCAGCAGCCCGGTTGGGGGGGAGTATGTTTCCGAGCAGTACTTC.

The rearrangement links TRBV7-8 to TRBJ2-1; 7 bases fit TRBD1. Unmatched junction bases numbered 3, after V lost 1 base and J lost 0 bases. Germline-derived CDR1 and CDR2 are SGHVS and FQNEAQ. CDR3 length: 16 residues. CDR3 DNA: TGTGCCAGCAGCTTAGACGGGACAGCCTCCTACAATGAGCAGTTCTTC. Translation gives CASSLDGTASYNEQFF.

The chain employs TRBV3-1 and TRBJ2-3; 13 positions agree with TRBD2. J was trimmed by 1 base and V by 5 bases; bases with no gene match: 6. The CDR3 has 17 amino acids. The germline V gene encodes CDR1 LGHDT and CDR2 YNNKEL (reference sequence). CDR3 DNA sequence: TGTGCCAGCAGCTCACTAGCGGGAGGGACCGGCACAGATACGCAGTATTTT. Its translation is CASSSLAGGTGTDTQYF.

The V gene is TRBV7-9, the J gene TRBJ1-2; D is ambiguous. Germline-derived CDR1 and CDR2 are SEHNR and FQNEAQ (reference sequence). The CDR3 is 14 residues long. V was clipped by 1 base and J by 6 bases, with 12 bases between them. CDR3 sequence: CASSLVANWHGYTF. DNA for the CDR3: TGTGCCAGCAGCTTAGTGGCCAATTGGCATGGCTACACCTTC.

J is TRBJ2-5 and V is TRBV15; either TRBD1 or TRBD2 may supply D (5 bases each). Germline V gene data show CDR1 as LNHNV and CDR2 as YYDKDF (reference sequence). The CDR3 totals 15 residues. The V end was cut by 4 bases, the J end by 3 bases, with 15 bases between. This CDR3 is CATSNLRDEEETQYF. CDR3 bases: TGTGCCACCAGCAACCTCCGGGACGAGGAAGAGACCCAGTACTTC. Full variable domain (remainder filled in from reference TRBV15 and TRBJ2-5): DAMVIQNPRYQVTQFGKPVTLSCSQTLNHNVMYWYQQKSSQAPKLLFHYYDKDFNNEADTPDNFQSRRPNTSFCFLDIRSPGLGDTAMYLCATSNLRDEEETQYFGPGTRLLVL.

The CDR3 protein is CSVEEGGMYEQYF. Here the CDR3 DNA reads TGCAGCGTTGAAGAAGGGGGCATGTACGAGCAGTACTTC. The rearrangement links TRBV29-1 to TRBJ2-7; 7 positions match TRBD1. Looked up from germline, CDR1 is SQVTM and CDR2 is ANQGSEA. This CDR3 contains 13 residues. V was pared by 0 bases and J by 4 bases, with 3 bases of the junction left unmatched.

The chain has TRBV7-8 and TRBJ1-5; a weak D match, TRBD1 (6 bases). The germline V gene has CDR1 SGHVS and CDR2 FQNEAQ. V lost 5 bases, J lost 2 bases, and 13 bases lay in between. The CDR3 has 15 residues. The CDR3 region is CASSLGGYGNQPQHF. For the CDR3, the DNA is TGTGCCAGCAGCCTAGGGGGATACGGCAATCAGCCCCAGCATTTT.

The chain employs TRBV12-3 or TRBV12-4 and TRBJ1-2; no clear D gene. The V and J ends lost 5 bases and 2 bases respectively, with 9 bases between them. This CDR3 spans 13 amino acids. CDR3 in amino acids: CASSIGFNYGYTF. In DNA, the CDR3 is TGTGCCAGCAGTATAGGGTTCAACTATGGCTACACCTTC.

The CDR3 bases are TGTGCCAGCAGTGTTTCTGGTAGCACAGATACGCAGTATTTT. Amino acid sequence: CASSVSGSTDTQYF. This chain links TRBV6-4 with TRBJ2-3; the D is unclear. V was cut by 4 bases and J by 0 bases, with 8 bases left in between. The germline V gene encodes CDR1 MRHNA and CDR2 SNTAGT. The CDR3 runs 14 residues.

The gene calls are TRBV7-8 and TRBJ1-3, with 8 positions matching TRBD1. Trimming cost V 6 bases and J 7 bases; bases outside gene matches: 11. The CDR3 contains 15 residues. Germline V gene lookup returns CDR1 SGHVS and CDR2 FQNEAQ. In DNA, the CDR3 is TGTGCCAGCAGTTCACAGGGGGTGCTGGAGAACACCATATATTTT. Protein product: CASSSQGVLENTIYF. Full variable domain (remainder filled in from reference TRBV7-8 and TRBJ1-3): GAGVSQSPRYKVAKRGQDVALRCDPISGHVSLFWYQQALGQGPEFLTYFQNEAQLDKSGLPSDRFFAERPEGSVSTLKIQRTQQEDSAVYLCASSSQGVLENTIYFGEGSWLTVV.

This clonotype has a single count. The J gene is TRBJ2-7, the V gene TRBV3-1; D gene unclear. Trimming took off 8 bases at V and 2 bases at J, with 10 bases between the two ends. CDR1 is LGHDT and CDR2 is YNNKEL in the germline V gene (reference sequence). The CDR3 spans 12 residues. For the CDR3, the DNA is TGTGCCAGCTCAGAGGATCCCTACGAGCAGTACTTC. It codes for CASSEDPYEQYF.

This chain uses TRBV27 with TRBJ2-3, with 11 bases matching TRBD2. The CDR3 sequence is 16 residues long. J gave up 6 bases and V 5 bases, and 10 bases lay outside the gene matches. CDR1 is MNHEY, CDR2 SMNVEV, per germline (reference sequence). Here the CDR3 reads CASSGGTSGRMDTQYF. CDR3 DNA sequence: TGTGCCAGCAGTGGCGGGACTAGCGGCCGAATGGATACGCAGTATTTT.

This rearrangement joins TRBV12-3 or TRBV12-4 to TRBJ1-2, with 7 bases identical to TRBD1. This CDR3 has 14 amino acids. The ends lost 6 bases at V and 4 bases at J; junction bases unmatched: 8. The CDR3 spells CASRGQTLLYGYTF. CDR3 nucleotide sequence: TGTGCCAGCAGGGGACAGACCCTTCTCTATGGCTACACCTTC.

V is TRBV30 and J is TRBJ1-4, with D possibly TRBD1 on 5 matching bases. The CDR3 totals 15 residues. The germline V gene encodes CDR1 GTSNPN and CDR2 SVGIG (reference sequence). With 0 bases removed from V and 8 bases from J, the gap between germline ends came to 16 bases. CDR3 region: CAWSVPRDAHEKLFF. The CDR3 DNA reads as TGTGCCTGGAGTGTGCCCAGGGACGCCCACGAAAAACTGTTTTTT. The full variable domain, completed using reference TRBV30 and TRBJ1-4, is SQTIHQWPATLVQPVGSPLSLECTVEGTSNPNLYWYRQAAGRGLQLLFYSVGIGQISSEVPQNLSASRPQDRQFILSSKKLLLSDSGFYLCAWSVPRDAHEKLFFGSGTQLSVL.

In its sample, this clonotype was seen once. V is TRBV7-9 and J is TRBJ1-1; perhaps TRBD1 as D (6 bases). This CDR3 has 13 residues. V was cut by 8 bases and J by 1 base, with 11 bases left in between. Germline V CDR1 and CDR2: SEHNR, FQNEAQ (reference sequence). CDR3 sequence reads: CASGRTENTEAFF. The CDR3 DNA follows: TGTGCCAGCGGCCGGACAGAGAACACTGAAGCTTTCTTT.

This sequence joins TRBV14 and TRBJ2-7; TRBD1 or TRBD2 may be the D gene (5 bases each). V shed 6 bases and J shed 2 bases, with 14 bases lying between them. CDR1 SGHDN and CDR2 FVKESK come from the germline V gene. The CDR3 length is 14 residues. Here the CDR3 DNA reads TGTGCCAGCAGTGAAGGGACGGAAACCTACGAGCAGTACTTC. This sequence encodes CASSEGTETYEQYF. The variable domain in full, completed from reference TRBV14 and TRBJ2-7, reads EAGVTQFPSHSVIEKGQTVTLRCDPISGHDNLYWYRRVMGKEIKFLLHFVKESKQDESGMPNNRFLAERTGGTYSTLKVQPAELEDSGVYFCASSEGTETYEQYFGPGTRLTVT.

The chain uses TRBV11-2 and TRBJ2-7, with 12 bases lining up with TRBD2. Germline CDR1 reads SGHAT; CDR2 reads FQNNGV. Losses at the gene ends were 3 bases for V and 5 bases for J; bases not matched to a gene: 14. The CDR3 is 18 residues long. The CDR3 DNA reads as TGTGCCAGCAGCTTGACTAGCGGGAGTCTAAGAAGCTTCGACGAGCAGTACTTC. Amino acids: CASSLTSGSLRSFDEQYF.

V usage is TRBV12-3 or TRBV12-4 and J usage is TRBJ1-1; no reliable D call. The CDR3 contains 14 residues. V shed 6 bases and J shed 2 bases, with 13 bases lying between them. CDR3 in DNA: TGTGCCAGCAGCCCTACAGCGATAAACACTGAAGCTTTCTTT. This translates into CASSPTAINTEAFF.

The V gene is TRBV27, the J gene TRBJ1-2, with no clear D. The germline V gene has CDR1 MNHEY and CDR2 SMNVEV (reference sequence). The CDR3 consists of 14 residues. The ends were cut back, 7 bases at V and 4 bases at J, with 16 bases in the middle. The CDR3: CASNVGGRSYGYTF. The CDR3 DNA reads TGTGCCAGCAATGTGGGAGGGAGATCCTATGGCTACACCTTC.

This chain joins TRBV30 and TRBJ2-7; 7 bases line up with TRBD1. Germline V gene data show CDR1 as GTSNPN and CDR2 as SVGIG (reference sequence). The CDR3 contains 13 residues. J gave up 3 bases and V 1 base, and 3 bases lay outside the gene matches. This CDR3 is CAWSDRGNYEQYF. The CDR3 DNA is TGTGCCTGGAGTGACAGGGGAAACTACGAGCAGTACTTC.

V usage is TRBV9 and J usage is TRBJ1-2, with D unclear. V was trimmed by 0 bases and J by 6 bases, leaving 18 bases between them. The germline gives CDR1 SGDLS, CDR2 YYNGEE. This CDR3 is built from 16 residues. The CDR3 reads CASSVAQTTSGDGYTF. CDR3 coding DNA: TGTGCCAGCAGCGTAGCTCAGACAACCTCCGGCGATGGCTACACCTTC.

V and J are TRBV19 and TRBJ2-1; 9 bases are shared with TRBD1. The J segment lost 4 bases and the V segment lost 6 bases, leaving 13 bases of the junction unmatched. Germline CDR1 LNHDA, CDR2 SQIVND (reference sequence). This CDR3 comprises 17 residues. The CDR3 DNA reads TGTGCCAGTAGCCATCATACTCGGGGACAGGGATACAATGAGCAGTTCTTC. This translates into CASSHHTRGQGYNEQFF.